This TCR beta chain is from a study of blood T cell repertoires in COVID-19. Across the whole study: From T cells, B-cell-depleted T cells, or PBMCs came the material, which was cDNA or gDNA.

TCRdb's copy holds only in-frame clones and misses some; the assay was immunoSEQ multiplex PCR. The sample includes 310,000 or so clones, roughly 91% seen only once; the top ten take 1%. Germline assignment: CDR1 GTSNPN and CDR2 SVGIG (reference sequence). The CDR3 length is 12 residues. Trimming removed 3 bases at V and 6 bases at J, with 9 bases between. Input material: peripheral blood. This TCR came from a man aged 50-60 years with active or convalescent COVID-19. J is TRBJ1-5 and V is TRBV30; D gene ambiguous. CDR3 coding DNA: TGTGCCTGGAGAAAAATCTGTCAGCCCCAGCATTTT. Translation gives CAWRKICQPQHF.